The 3 T cell receptor beta chains reported below all come from one sample, sequenced in a study of T cells after yellow fever vaccination. TCRdb recomputed calls from the 5' RACE reads with MiXCR, one row per CDR3 protein. The data contain almost 600,000 distinct CDR3 sequences, roughly 13% of them singletons. Sequencing used PBMCs, obtained on the day of the yellow fever booster vaccination. These receptors came from a man aged 30 to 39 who received the YFV17D yellow fever vaccine.

The sample holds a few counts of this clonotype. CDR3 region: CSATRQVVVGDTQYF. The CDR3 DNA follows: TGCAGTGCTACAAGACAGGTTGTCGTTGGAGATACGCAGTATTTT. The gene calls are TRBV20-1 and TRBJ2-3, with D possibly matching TRBD1 (6 bases). V gave up 4 bases and J gave up 5 bases, with 19 bases separating them. The germline gives CDR1 DFQATT, CDR2 SNEGSKA (reference sequence). The CDR3 extends over 15 amino acids.

The chain combines TRBV5-1 with TRBJ2-7, with TRBD1 matching over 10 bases. The CDR3 is 15 amino acids. Germline CDR1 reads SGHRS; CDR2 reads YFSETQ. Trimming cost V 0 bases and J 3 bases; bases outside gene matches: 3. The DNA for the CDR3 is TGCGCCAGCAGCTTGGGGGGACAGGGGCTCTACGAGCAGTACTTC. Protein product: CASSLGGQGLYEQYF.

The rearrangement links TRBV5-6 to TRBJ2-1, with 7 bases that match TRBD2. CDR1 SGHDT and CDR2 YYEEEE come from the germline V gene. The CDR3 loop spans 15 amino acids. With 4 bases clipped from V and 10 bases from J, the junction kept 14 bases outside the gene matches. The CDR3: CASSPGRRLMMEQFF. The CDR3 DNA is TGTGCCAGCAGCCCCGGGAGGCGTCTAATGATGGAGCAGTTCTTC.